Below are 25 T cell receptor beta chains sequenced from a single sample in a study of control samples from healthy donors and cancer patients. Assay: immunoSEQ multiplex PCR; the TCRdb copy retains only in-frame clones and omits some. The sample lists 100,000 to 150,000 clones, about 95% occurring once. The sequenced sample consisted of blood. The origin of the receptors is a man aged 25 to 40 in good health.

DNA of the CDR3: TGTGCCAGCAGCCAAGCCAGGACAGGGGGCCGGAGTGAAGCTTTCTTT. Translating it yields CASSQARTGGRSEAFF. The V gene is TRBV14, the J gene TRBJ1-1; TRBD1 matches at 11 bases. The J segment lost 7 bases and the V segment lost 1 base, leaving 8 bases of the junction unmatched. The length of the CDR3 is 16 residues. Germline-derived CDR1 and CDR2 are SGHDN and FVKESK.

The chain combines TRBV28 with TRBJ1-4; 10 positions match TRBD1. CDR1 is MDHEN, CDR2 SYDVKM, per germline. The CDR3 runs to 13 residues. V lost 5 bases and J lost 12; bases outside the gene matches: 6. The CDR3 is CASSPPGQGELFF. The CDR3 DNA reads TGTGCCAGCAGTCCCCCCGGACAGGGGGAACTGTTTTTT.

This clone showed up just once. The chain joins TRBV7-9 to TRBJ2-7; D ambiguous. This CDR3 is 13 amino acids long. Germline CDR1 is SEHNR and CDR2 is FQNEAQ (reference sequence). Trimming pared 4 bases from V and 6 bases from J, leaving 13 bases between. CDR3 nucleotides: TGTGCCAGCAGCTCCCCCCTTCTCCCCGAGCAGTACTTC. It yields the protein CASSSPLLPEQYF. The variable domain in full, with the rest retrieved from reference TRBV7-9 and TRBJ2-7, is DTGVSQNPRHKITKRGQNVTFRCDPISEHNRLYWYRQTLGQGPEFLTYFQNEAQLEKSRLLSDRFSAERPKGSFSTLEIQRTEQGDSAMYLCASSSPLLPEQYFGPGTRLTVT.

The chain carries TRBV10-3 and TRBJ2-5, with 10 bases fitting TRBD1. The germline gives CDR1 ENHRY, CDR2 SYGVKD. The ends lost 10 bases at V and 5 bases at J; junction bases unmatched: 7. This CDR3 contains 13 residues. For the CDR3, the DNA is TGTGCCACCTTCCCGGGACAGGGGGAGACCCAGTACTTC. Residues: CATFPGQGETQYF.

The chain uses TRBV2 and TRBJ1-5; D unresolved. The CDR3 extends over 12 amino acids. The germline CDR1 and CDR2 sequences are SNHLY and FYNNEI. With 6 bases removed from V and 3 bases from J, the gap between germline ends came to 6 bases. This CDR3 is CASSTINQPQHF. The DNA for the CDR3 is TGTGCCAGCAGCACAATCAATCAGCCCCAGCATTTT.

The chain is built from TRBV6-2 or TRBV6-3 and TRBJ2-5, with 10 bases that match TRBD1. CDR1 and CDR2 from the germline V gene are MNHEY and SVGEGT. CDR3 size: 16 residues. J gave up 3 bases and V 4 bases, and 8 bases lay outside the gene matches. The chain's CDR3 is CASSWPADRGEETQYF. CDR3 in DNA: TGTGCCAGCAGTTGGCCCGCGGACAGGGGGGAAGAGACCCAGTACTTC.

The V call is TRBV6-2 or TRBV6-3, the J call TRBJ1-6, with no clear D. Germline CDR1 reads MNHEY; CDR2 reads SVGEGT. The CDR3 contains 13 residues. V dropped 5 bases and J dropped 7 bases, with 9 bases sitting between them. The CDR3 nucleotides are TGTGCCAGCAGTCCGCAGGAAAATTCACCCCTCCACTTT. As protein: CASSPQENSPLHF.

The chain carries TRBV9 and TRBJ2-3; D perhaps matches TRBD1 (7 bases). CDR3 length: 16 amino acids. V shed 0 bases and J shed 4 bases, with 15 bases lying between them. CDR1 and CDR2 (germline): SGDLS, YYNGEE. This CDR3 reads CASSVEGAGIADTQYF. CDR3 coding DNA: TGTGCCAGCAGCGTAGAGGGGGCGGGGATCGCAGATACGCAGTATTTT.

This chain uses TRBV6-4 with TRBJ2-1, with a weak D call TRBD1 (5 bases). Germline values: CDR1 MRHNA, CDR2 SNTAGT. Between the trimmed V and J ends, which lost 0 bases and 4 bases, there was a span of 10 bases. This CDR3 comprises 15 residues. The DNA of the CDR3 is TGTGCCAGCAGTGACTCTGGGGCGCTTTACAATGAGCAGTTCTTC. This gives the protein CASSDSGALYNEQFF.

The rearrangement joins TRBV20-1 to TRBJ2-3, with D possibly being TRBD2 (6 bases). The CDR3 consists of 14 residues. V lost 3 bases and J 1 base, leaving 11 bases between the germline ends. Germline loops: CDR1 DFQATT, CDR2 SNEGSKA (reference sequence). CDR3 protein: CSASGGGGTDTQYF. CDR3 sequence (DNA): TGCAGTGCTAGTGGGGGAGGAGGCACAGATACGCAGTATTTT.

CDR3 protein: CATKDTQGNQPQHF. CDR3 DNA sequence: TGTGCCACTAAAGACACACAGGGCAATCAGCCCCAGCATTTT. The chain employs TRBV19 and TRBJ1-5, with D tentatively TRBD1 (5 bases). Trimming left V 10 bases short and J 2 bases short, with 15 bases between. The length of the CDR3 is 14 residues. Germline V gene sequence: CDR1 LNHDA, CDR2 SQIVND (reference sequence).

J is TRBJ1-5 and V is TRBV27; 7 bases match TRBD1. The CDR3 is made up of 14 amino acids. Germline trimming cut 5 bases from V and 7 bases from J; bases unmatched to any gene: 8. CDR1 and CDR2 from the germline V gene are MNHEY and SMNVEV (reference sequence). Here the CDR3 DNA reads TGTGCCAGCAGTCCGGACAGGCTAGGGCAGCCCCAGCATTTT. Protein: CASSPDRLGQPQHF.

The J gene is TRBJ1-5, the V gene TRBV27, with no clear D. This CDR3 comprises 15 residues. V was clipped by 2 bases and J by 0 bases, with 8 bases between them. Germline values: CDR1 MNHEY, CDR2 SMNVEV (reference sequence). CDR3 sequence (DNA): TGTGCCAGCAGTTTAGCATACCTTAGCAATCAGCCCCAGCATTTT. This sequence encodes CASSLAYLSNQPQHF.

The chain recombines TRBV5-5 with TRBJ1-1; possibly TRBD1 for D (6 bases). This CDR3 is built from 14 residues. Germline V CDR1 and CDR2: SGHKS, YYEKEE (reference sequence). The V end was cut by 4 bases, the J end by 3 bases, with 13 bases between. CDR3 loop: CASSPGAEDTEAFF. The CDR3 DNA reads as TGTGCCAGCAGCCCAGGGGCGGAGGACACTGAAGCTTTCTTT.

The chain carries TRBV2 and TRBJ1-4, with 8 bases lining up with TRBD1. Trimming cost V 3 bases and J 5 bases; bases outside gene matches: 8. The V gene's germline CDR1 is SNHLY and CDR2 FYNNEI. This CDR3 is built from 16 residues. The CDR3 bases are TGTGCCAGCAGTGAGGCCTGGACAGGGTTGAATGAAAAACTGTTTTTT. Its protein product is CASSEAWTGLNEKLFF. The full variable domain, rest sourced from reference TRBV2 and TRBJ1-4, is EPEVTQTPSHQVTQMGQEVILRCVPISNHLYFYWYRQILGQKVEFLVSFYNNEISEKSEIFDDQFSVERPDGSNFTLKIRSTKLEDSAMYFCASSEAWTGLNEKLFFGSGTQLSVL.

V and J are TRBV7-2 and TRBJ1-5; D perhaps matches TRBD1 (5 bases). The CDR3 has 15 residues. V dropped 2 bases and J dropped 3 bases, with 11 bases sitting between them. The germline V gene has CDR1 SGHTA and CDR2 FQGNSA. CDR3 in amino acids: CASSLQGTNNQPQHF. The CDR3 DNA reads TGTGCCAGCAGCTTACAGGGAACTAACAATCAGCCCCAGCATTTT.

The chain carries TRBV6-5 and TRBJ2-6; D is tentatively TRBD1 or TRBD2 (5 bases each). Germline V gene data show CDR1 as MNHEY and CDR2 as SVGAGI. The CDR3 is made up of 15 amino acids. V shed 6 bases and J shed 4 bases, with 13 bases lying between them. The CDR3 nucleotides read TGTGCCAGCAGCCTAGGGGAGACGGGGGCCAACGTCCTGACTTTC. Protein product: CASSLGETGANVLTF.

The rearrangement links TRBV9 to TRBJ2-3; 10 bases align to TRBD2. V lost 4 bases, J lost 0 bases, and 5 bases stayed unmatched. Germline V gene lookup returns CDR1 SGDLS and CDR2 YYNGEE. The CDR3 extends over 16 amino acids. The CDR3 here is CASSPGLAESTDTQYF. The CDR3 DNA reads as TGTGCCAGCAGCCCCGGACTAGCGGAAAGCACAGATACGCAGTATTTT.

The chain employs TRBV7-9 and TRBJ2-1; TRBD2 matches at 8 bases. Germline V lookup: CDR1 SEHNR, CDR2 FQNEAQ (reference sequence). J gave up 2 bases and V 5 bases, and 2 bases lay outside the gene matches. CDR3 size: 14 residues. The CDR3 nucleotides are TGTGCCAGCAGCCCCGGGGGGGCCTACAATGAGCAGTTCTTC. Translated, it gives CASSPGGAYNEQFF. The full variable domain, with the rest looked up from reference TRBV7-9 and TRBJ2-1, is DTGVSQNPRHKITKRGQNVTFRCDPISEHNRLYWYRQTLGQGPEFLTYFQNEAQLEKSRLLSDRFSAERPKGSFSTLEIQRTEQGDSAMYLCASSPGGAYNEQFFGPGTRLTVL.

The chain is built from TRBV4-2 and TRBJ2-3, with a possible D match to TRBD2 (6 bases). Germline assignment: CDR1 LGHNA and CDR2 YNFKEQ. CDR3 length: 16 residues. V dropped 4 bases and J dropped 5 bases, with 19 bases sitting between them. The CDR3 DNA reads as TGTGCCAGCAGCCCCATCTCGGAGGGGAGGCAAGATACGCAGTATTTT. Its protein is CASSPISEGRQDTQYF.

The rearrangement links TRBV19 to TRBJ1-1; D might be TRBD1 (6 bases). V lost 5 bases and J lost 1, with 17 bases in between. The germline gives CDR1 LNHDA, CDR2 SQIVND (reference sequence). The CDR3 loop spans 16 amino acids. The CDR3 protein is CASSLLGLTGNTEAFF. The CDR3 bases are TGTGCCAGTAGTCTCTTGGGCCTGACAGGGAACACTGAAGCTTTCTTT. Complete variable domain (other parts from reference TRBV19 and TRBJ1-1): DGGITQSPKYLFRKEGQNVTLSCEQNLNHDAMYWYRQDPGQGLRLIYYSQIVNDFQKGDIAEGYSVSREKKESFPLTVTSAQKNPTAFYLCASSLLGLTGNTEAFFGQGTRLTVV.

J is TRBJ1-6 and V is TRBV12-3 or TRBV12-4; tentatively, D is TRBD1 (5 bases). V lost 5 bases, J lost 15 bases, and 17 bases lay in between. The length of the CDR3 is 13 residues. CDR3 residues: CASSRDLRAGLHF. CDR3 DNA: TGTGCCAGCAGTCGGGACTTGCGGGCAGGCCTCCACTTT.

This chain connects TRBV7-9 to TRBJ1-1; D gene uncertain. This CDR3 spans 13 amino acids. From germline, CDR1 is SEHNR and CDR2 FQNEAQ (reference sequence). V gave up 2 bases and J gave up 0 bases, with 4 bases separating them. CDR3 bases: TGTGCCAGCAGCTTAAGCATGAACACTGAAGCTTTCTTT. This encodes CASSLSMNTEAFF.

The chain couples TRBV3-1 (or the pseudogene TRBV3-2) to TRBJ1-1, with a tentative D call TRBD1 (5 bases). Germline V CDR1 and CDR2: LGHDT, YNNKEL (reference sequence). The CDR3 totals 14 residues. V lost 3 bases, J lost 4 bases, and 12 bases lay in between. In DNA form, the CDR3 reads TGTGCCAGCAGCCACTTAGGGGAGGGCACTGAAGCTTTCTTT. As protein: CASSHLGEGTEAFF.

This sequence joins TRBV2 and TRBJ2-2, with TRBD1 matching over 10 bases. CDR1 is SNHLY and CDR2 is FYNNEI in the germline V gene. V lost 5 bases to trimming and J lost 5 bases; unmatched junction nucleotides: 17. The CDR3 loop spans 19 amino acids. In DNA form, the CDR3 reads TGTGCCAGCAGTAAGCCCGGATTTGACAGGGGGCGCCGGACCGGGGAGCTGTTTTTT. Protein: CASSKPGFDRGRRTGELFF.